What follows are 32 T cell receptor beta chains derived from one specimen sequenced in a study of shared clonotypes between healthy human individuals. Libraries were prepared by immunoSEQ multiplex PCR; TCRdb keeps only in-frame clonotypes and omits some of them. The data show 2 million to 3 million clones, approximately 90% seen once. Sequences were obtained from naive CD4+ T cells sorted from blood. The subset here: CD45RA+ positively selected. The receptor set was obtained from a young man in good health.

The chain combines TRBV6-5 with TRBJ2-7, with 9 bases matching TRBD1. CDR1 MNHEY and CDR2 SVGAGI come from the germline V gene. The CDR3 length is 15 residues. The V and J ends lost 4 bases and 5 bases, in that order; junction bases with no gene match: 9. The CDR3 DNA follows: TGTGCCAGCAGTTCAGCCGGGACAGGGAGCGACGAGCAGTACTTC. This gives the protein CASSSAGTGSDEQYF.

The chain couples TRBV19 to TRBJ1-4; D is possibly TRBD1 (6 bases). Germline CDR1 reads LNHDA; CDR2 reads SQIVND (reference sequence). Deletions cut 8 bases from V and 5 bases from J, with 21 bases between. The CDR3 length is 16 residues. The CDR3 here is CASGKGVGWPNEKLFF. CDR3 nucleotide sequence: TGTGCCAGTGGCAAGGGGGTGGGATGGCCAAATGAAAAACTGTTTTTT.

The V call is TRBV4-1, the J call TRBJ2-1, with 11 bases fitting TRBD2. The CDR3 is 17 residues long. V was pared by 0 bases and J by 7 bases, with 8 bases of the junction left unmatched. Germline CDR1 is MGHRA and CDR2 is YSYEKL. The CDR3 DNA follows: TGCGCCAGCAGCCAAGACCTCCATAGCGGGGGGGCGAATGAGCAGTTCTTC. Its protein product is CASSQDLHSGGANEQFF.

Concerning this clone: This sample includes further DNA sequences coding for the same CDR3. This chain links TRBV5-1 with TRBJ2-7, with 8 bases lining up with TRBD2. Unmatched junction bases numbered 3, after V lost 5 bases and J lost 2 bases. This CDR3 is built from 13 residues. Per the germline V gene, CDR1 is SGHRS and CDR2 is YFSETQ. CDR3 DNA: TGCGCCAGCAGGCTAGCGGGTACCTACGAGCAGTACTTC. Translation gives CASRLAGTYEQYF.

The rearrangement joins TRBV10-3 to TRBJ1-4; 10 nucleotides line up with TRBD1. The trim removed 9 bases at V and 0 bases at J, leaving 1 base unmatched. CDR3 size: 14 residues. Germline assignment: CDR1 ENHRY and CDR2 SYGVKD. CDR3 coding DNA: TGTGCCATTGGACAGGGGGCAACTAATGAAAAACTGTTTTTT. It codes for CAIGQGATNEKLFF.

V is TRBV18 and J is TRBJ1-2; tentatively, D is TRBD1 (6 bases). Germline loops: CDR1 KGHSH, CDR2 LQKENI. V lost 3 bases, J lost 8 bases, and 10 bases lay in between. The CDR3 runs 12 residues. CDR3 in amino acids: CASSPGGVGYTF. CDR3 DNA: TGTGCCAGCTCACCCGGGGGCGTCGGCTACACCTTC.

The J gene is TRBJ1-1, the V gene TRBV5-1, with TRBD1 identical over 8 bases. The V gene's germline CDR1 is SGHRS and CDR2 YFSETQ. V lost 2 bases and J lost 11; bases outside the gene matches: 5. The CDR3 spans 12 residues. The CDR3 DNA sequence: TGCGCCAGCAGCTTTGACAGGGGAGTGGCTTTCTTT. Amino acids: CASSFDRGVAFF. The full variable domain, rest sourced from reference TRBV5-1 and TRBJ1-1, is KAGVTQTPRYLIKTRGQQVTLSCSPISGHRSVSWYQQTPGQGLQFLFEYFSETQRNKGNFPGRFSGRQFSNSRSEMNVSTLELGDSALYLCASSFDRGVAFFGQGTRLTVV.

This rearrangement joins TRBV7-2 to TRBJ1-1; D is perhaps TRBD1 (5 bases). CDR1 and CDR2 (germline): SGHTA, FQGNSA. V lost 4 bases to trimming and J lost 0 bases, with 15 bases between them. This CDR3 has 16 amino acids. The chain's CDR3 is CASSSLTWGLNTEAFF. CDR3 nucleotides: TGTGCCAGCAGCTCTTTAACGTGGGGGTTGAACACTGAAGCTTTCTTT.

The rearrangement joins TRBV19 to TRBJ2-3, with unresolved D. From germline, CDR1 is LNHDA and CDR2 SQIVND (reference sequence). This CDR3 contains 10 residues. The V gene lost 9 bases and the J gene lost 6 bases, with 7 bases spanning the gap. The CDR3 here is CASGRDTQYF. The CDR3 DNA is TGTGCCAGCGGTCGGGATACGCAGTATTTT.

J is TRBJ1-2 and V is TRBV6-7, with D perhaps TRBD1 (6 bases). TRBV6-7 is reported as an ORF; its role is uncertain. Trimming took off 5 bases at V and 2 bases at J, with 15 bases between the two ends. This CDR3 comprises 15 residues. The DNA of the CDR3 is TGTGCCAGCAGTCCCATCGACAGGATGAACTATGGCTACACCTTC. This sequence encodes CASSPIDRMNYGYTF.

The table lists this clone with a count of one. V is TRBV6-1 and J is TRBJ1-1; D is ambiguous. V lost 2 bases and J 0 bases, leaving 7 bases between the germline ends. The CDR3 is made up of 14 amino acids. Per the germline V gene, CDR1 is MNHNS and CDR2 is SASEGT. The CDR3 is CASSERAVNTEAFF. The CDR3 coding sequence is TGTGCCAGCAGTGAAAGGGCGGTGAACACTGAAGCTTTCTTT.

V usage is TRBV10-1 and J usage is TRBJ1-4, with TRBD1 as a possible D gene (5 bases). CDR1 is WNHNN, CDR2 SYGVQD, per germline (reference sequence). This CDR3 spans 14 amino acids. V was cut by 5 bases and J by 8 bases, with 15 bases left in between. The CDR3 DNA is TGCGCCAGCAGTTCCGGGACTCCCGGGGAAAAACTGTTTTTT. Its translation is CASSSGTPGEKLFF.

The chain is built from TRBV18 and TRBJ2-7; D gene ambiguous. Trimming took off 6 bases at V and 4 bases at J, with 16 bases between the two ends. The CDR3 has 14 amino acids. The germline gives CDR1 KGHSH, CDR2 LQKENI. The CDR3 DNA follows: TGTGCCAGCTCCAACGGACCCGTGTCGTACGAGCAGTACTTC. This translates into CASSNGPVSYEQYF.

The count of this clone is one. The chain joins TRBV6-1 to TRBJ2-5, with D possibly TRBD2 on 7 matching bases. The CDR3 runs to 15 residues. Trimming removed 7 bases from V and 14 bases from J, with 29 bases in between. CDR1 is MNHNS, CDR2 SASEGT, per germline. For the CDR3, the DNA is TGTGCCAGCATGACGGCGGGGGCCGGGGGCGCCCCACTTTACTTC. Amino acid sequence: CASMTAGAGGAPLYF.

Regarding this clone: The sample has other DNA sequences that encode this CDR3 too. The rearrangement links TRBV9 to TRBJ2-1; 7 positions match TRBD2. This CDR3 spans 16 amino acids. After removal of 0 bases from V and 0 bases from J, the junction contained 3 bases not matched to a gene. From germline, CDR1 is SGDLS and CDR2 YYNGEE. The CDR3: CASSVGGGSSYNEQFF. CDR3 coding DNA: TGTGCCAGCAGCGTAGGGGGAGGGAGCTCCTACAATGAGCAGTTCTTC.

This clone was counted only a few times. The chain couples TRBV7-8 to TRBJ1-6; 7 positions agree with TRBD1. The germline CDR1 and CDR2 sequences are SGHVS and FQNEAQ. This CDR3 comprises 15 residues. The V gene end was trimmed by 3 bases and the J gene end by 2 bases; junction bases not matched to a gene: 1. The CDR3 bases are TGTGCCAGCAGCTTCGGGACAGCCTATAATTCACCCCTCCACTTT. Translated: CASSFGTAYNSPLHF.

V usage is TRBV5-1 and J usage is TRBJ2-7, with D perhaps matching TRBD1 (5 bases). Trimming left V 4 bases short and J 1 base short, with 15 bases between. The CDR3 has 15 amino acids. Germline CDR1 is SGHRS and CDR2 is YFSETQ. The CDR3 DNA reads as TGCGCCAGCAGCCGAGGACAAGAAACGTCCTACGAGCAGTACTTC. This sequence encodes CASSRGQETSYEQYF.

The V gene is TRBV9, the J gene TRBJ2-5, with no clear D. Trimming took 0 bases from V and 1 from J, leaving 10 bases between them. The CDR3 extends over 15 amino acids. Looked up from germline, CDR1 is SGDLS and CDR2 is YYNGEE. DNA of the CDR3: TGTGCCAGCAGCGTAGACCCAGGCCTCCAAGAGACCCAGTACTTC. Encoded protein: CASSVDPGLQETQYF.

Concerning this clone itself: Other nucleotide sequences in the sample specify the same CDR3. The rearrangement links TRBV7-2 to TRBJ2-7; possibly TRBD1 for D (6 bases). There are 14 residues in the CDR3. Trimming stripped 5 bases from V and 3 bases from J, with 14 bases between. The germline V gene has CDR1 SGHTA and CDR2 FQGNSA. The CDR3 nucleotides read TGTGCCAGCAGCCGGGAAACAGGGTACTACGAGCAGTACTTC. It codes for CASSRETGYYEQYF.

The chain employs TRBV5-1 and TRBJ2-3; no firm D call. The CDR3 is 13 amino acids. The ends were cut back, 7 bases at V and 2 bases at J, with 11 bases in the middle. Germline V lookup: CDR1 SGHRS, CDR2 YFSETQ. CDR3: CASAFQFTDTQYF. CDR3 nucleotides: TGCGCCAGCGCGTTCCAATTCACAGATACGCAGTATTTT.

The J gene is TRBJ2-1, the V gene TRBV27; no firm D call. The V end lost 3 bases, the J end lost 0 bases, and 12 bases lay between the germline ends. Germline V gene sequence: CDR1 MNHEY, CDR2 SMNVEV (reference sequence). This CDR3 has 16 residues. The CDR3 DNA follows: TGTGCCAGCAGTTTTGATGCCTGGAGCTCCTACAATGAGCAGTTCTTC. This gives the protein CASSFDAWSSYNEQFF.

This clone was seen only once. The CDR3 reads CASRGTGVGETQYF. CDR3 sequence (DNA): TGTGCCAGCAGAGGGACAGGGGTTGGGGAGACCCAGTACTTC. The J gene is TRBJ2-5, the V gene TRBV27; TRBD1 matches at 10 bases. The CDR3 covers 14 residues. CDR1 MNHEY and CDR2 SMNVEV come from the germline V gene (reference sequence). Unmatched junction bases numbered 6, after V lost 6 bases and J lost 5 bases.

The V gene is TRBV7-3, the J gene TRBJ1-2; D may be TRBD1 (5 bases). Germline V CDR1 and CDR2: SGHTA, FQGTGA. V was clipped by 1 base and J by 4 bases, with 10 bases between them. The CDR3 runs 14 residues. CDR3 region: CASSLSPGSYGYTF. The CDR3 DNA reads as TGTGCCAGCAGCTTAAGTCCAGGGAGCTATGGCTACACCTTC.

This chain links TRBV10-3 with TRBJ2-3, with 8 bases aligning to TRBD2. CDR3 size: 15 residues. Germline assignment: CDR1 ENHRY and CDR2 SYGVKD. J was trimmed by 5 bases and V by 7 bases; bases with no gene match: 11. In DNA, the CDR3 is TGTGCCATCACCCCCGGGGGGGGCTTTGGAGATACGCAGTATTTT. This sequence encodes CAITPGGGFGDTQYF.

The genes are TRBV5-1 and TRBJ2-7; tentatively, D is TRBD1 (6 bases). Germline V gene data show CDR1 as SGHRS and CDR2 as YFSETQ. The CDR3 covers 15 residues. Trimming took 0 bases from V and 3 from J, leaving 13 bases between them. The CDR3 DNA reads as TGCGCCAGCAGCTTGGGGCTCGGACAGTTCTACGAGCAGTACTTC. Amino acid sequence: CASSLGLGQFYEQYF.

The chain is built from TRBV2 and TRBJ2-7; TRBD1 might be the D (6 bases). Germline V gene lookup returns CDR1 SNHLY and CDR2 FYNNEI. Trimming shortened V by 6 bases and J by 2 bases, and 17 bases separated the two germline ends. There are 15 residues in the CDR3. DNA for the CDR3: TGTGCCAGCAGCGCCACAGGGAGTAGAGCCTACGAGCAGTACTTC. This encodes CASSATGSRAYEQYF.

This chain links TRBV9 with TRBJ2-2, with 7 bases matching TRBD1. The CDR3 covers 18 residues. Germline CDR1 SGDLS, CDR2 YYNGEE. Trimming cost V 4 bases and J 1 base; bases outside gene matches: 13. The CDR3 DNA reads TGTGCCAGCAGCAGGGGGCCCTTAGGGTTTGGGAACACCGGGGAGCTGTTTTTT. Its protein product is CASSRGPLGFGNTGELFF.

The chain links TRBV19 to TRBJ1-6; 9 nucleotides agree with TRBD1. Germline CDR1 is LNHDA and CDR2 is SQIVND (reference sequence). Trimming cost V 4 bases and J 9 bases; bases outside gene matches: 4. CDR3 length: 14 amino acids. The CDR3 sequence: CASSKQGASSPLHF. The CDR3 DNA reads as TGTGCCAGTAGTAAACAGGGGGCCTCTTCACCCCTCCACTTT.

The chain uses TRBV10-3 and TRBJ1-5; D might be TRBD1 (6 bases). This CDR3 spans 14 amino acids. V lost 6 bases to trimming and J lost 0 bases, with 9 bases between them. The germline gives CDR1 ENHRY, CDR2 SYGVKD. CDR3 in amino acids: CAISGQFSNQPQHF. DNA of the CDR3: TGTGCCATCAGCGGACAGTTTAGCAATCAGCCCCAGCATTTT.

A word on this clone: Its ends do not fully match the called genes, so a read error is possible. The chain links TRBV5-1 to TRBJ2-5; 9 bases line up with TRBD1. The germline V gene has CDR1 SGHRS and CDR2 YFSETQ. The CDR3 loop spans 12 amino acids. The CDR3 coding sequence is TGCGCCAGCAGCAGAAACAGGGGGCGGCGGGACTTC. Its translation is CASSRNRGRRDF.

This clone was observed a handful of times. The V and J genes are TRBV5-1 and TRBJ2-3, with 7 bases aligning to TRBD1. V dropped 4 bases and J dropped 2; count of bases not matched to a gene: 4. Germline V lookup: CDR1 SGHRS, CDR2 YFSETQ. CDR3 length: 14 amino acids. The CDR3 protein is CASSPGQTTDTQYF. In DNA form, the CDR3 reads TGCGCCAGCAGCCCGGGACAGACCACAGATACGCAGTATTTT.

This CDR3 reads CASSSRLAGAGQYF. The CDR3 bases are TGTGCCAGCAGCTCTCGACTAGCGGGAGCGGGGCAGTACTTC. The rearrangement links TRBV14 to TRBJ2-5; 12 bases map to TRBD2. The germline V gene has CDR1 SGHDN and CDR2 FVKESK. This CDR3 region has 14 residues. V trimming: 5 bases; J trimming: 11 bases; junction bases outside the gene matches: 9.